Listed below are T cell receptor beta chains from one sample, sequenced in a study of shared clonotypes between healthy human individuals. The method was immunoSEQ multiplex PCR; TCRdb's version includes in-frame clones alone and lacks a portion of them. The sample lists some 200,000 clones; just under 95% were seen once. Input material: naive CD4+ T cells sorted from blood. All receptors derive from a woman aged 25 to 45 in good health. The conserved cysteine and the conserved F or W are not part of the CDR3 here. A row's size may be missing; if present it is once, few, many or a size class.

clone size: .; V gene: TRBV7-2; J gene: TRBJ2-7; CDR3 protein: ASSPTGQGTYEQY
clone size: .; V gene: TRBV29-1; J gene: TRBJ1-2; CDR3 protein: SVERQGLDGYT
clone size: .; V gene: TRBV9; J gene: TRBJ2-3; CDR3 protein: ASSVEADTQY
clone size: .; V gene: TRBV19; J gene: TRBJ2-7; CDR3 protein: ASSTGLVREQY
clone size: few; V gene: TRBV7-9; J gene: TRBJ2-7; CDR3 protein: ASRRDSREQY
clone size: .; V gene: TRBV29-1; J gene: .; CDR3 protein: SVEGSGTYEQY
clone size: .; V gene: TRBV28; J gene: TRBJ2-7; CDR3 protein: ASTPNRGLYEQY
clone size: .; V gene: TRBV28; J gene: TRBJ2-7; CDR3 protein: ASSPLAGFAMTDEQY
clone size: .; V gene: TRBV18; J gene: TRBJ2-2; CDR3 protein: ASSPELAGGAGELF
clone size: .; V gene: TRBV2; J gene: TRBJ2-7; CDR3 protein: ASNGVGGRRSAYEQY
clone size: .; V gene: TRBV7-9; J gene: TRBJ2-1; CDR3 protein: ASSLGDRDRPNEQF
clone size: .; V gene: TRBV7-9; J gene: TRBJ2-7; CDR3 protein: ASSHPPWREFAYEQY
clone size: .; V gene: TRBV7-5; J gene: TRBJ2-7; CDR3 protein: VRSLAGVTGLAGAEQY
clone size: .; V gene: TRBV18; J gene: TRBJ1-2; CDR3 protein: ASSPRWDRTNYGYT
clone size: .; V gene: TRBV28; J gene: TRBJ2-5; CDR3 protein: ASSLSGPWQY
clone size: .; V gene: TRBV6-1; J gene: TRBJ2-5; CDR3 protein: ASSDRKAGGIQETQY
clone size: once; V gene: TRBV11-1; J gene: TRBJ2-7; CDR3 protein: ASSAQWQGAWTYEQY
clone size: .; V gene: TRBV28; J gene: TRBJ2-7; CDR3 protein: ASSLRANRGLGGEQY
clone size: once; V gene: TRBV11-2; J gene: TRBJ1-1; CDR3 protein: ASSVRQGHTEAF
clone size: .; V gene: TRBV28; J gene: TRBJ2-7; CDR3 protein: ASWRQGYYEQY
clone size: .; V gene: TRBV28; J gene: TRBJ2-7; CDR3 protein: ASTGQVGEQY
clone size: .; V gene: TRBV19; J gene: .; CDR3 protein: ASSIPRAFVYEQY
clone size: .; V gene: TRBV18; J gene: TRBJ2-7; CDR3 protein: ASCTGTSGTYEQY
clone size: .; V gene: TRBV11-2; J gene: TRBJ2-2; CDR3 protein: ASRSSGSPNTGELF
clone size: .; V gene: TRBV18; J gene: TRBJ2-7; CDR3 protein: ASSPTGKGEQY
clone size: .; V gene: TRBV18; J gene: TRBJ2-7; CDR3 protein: ASSPRGEHEQY
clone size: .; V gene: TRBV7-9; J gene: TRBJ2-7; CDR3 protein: ASSPGAFYEQY
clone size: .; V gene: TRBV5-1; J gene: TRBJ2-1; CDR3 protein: ASRTTSGSSYNEQF
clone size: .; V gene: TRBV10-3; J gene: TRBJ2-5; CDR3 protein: ATAARAEETQY